This T cell receptor beta chain comes out of a study of monozygotic twins with inflammatory bowel disease. A note on this clonotype: What it recognizes is unknown.

Every TCR library consumed around 3,300 ng of total RNA. UMIs bearing a 6-nucleotide sample barcode were added through template switching. From the 5' RACE reads, TCRdb lists one entry per CDR3 protein and no DNA. The sample table includes about 380,000 distinct CDR3 sequences. Whole-study results and caveats: Using the inverse Simpson index, IBD patients had lower TCRbeta diversity than healthy co-twins.

This TCR was sampled from a human donor with ulcerative colitis or Crohn's disease, or a healthy co-twin of an affected twin (not recorded which). Sequenced sample: blood.

The CDR3 reads CASSELGNNEQFF. The chain employs TRBV7-9 and TRBJ2-1. Germline V gene sequence: CDR1 SEHNR, CDR2 FQNEAQ (reference sequence). This CDR3 contains 13 residues.